One T cell receptor (beta chain) is described in this entry. Its antigen is undetermined. The data are from a study of T-cell memory formation after mild COVID-19. At the level of the study: TCR clustering was largely donor specific.

The TCR alpha and TCR beta cDNA libraries, bearing sample barcodes and UMIs, were generated by 5'RACE using constant-segment primers. TCRdb called the 5' RACE reads again in MiXCR, with one record for every CDR3 protein. The table includes 400,000 to 500,000 distinct CDR3 sequences, roughly 17% detected once. V lost 6 bases, J lost 11 bases, and 18 bases lay in between. Germline CDR1 and CDR2: DFQATT and SNEGSKA (reference sequence). CDR3 length equals 12 residues. Study findings and constraints: Detection of some responders pre-infection suggested pre-existing cross-reactive memory T cells participated. Shrinking CD4+ clones were chiefly CM and EM; CD8+ ones were chiefly EMRA.

This clonotype was sampled from a man between 18 and 29 years old who had mild COVID-19 (a few samples of this study predate the infection). Cell type and time point are not known. Sequencing was performed on PBMCs or a T cell subset sorted from them (not recorded which). The V and J genes are TRBV20-1 and TRBJ2-3; D might be TRBD1 (5 bases). The chain's CDR3 is CSAPTQGYGQYF. The CDR3 coding sequence is TGCAGTGCGCCGACGCAGGGATATGGGCAGTATTTT.